This T cell receptor (beta chain) comes out of a study of OX40 agonist ivuxolimab in advanced cancers. Clones were read by immunoSEQ multiplex PCR, and TCRdb kept only the in-frame ones, dropping some. The sample holds 70,000 to 95,000 clones; about nine tenths are singletons and the top ten take around 4.1%. The sequences come from CD4+ or CD8+ T cells sorted from blood, collected in a trial of the OX40 agonist ivuxolimab. The sequence was obtained from an adult with an advanced solid tumor such as melanoma, head and neck, liver or kidney cancer.

The CDR3 loop is CASSVTGGNTEAFF. CDR3 DNA sequence: TGTGCCAGCAGCGTGACAGGGGGTAACACTGAAGCTTTCTTT. This sequence joins TRBV9 and TRBJ1-1, with TRBD1 matching 9 bases. Germline V gene lookup returns CDR1 SGDLS and CDR2 YYNGEE. The CDR3 covers 14 residues. V lost 2 bases to trimming and J lost 2 bases; unmatched junction nucleotides: 1.